The sequence of this T cell receptor beta chain was determined in a study of control samples from healthy donors and cancer patients. Germline CDR1 is GTSNPN and CDR2 is SVGIG (reference sequence). Trimming at V came to 3 bases and at J to 6 bases, leaving 2 bases not matched to a gene. The CDR3 extends over 12 amino acids. This table comes from immunoSEQ multiplex PCR, and its TCRdb copy is limited to in-frame clones, with some not included. This table has around 55,000 clones, roughly 95% appearing once. This sequence was found in a woman aged 18-29 years in good health. Sequenced input: blood. The chain uses TRBV30 and TRBJ2-5; TRBD2 agrees at 9 bases. The CDR3 sequence: CAWSTSGQTQYF. For the CDR3, the DNA is TGTGCCTGGAGCACTAGCGGGCAGACCCAGTACTTC.